Listed below are T cell receptor beta chains from one sample, sequenced in a study of a mutant IDH1 vaccine in newly diagnosed glioma. These receptors' antigens are unknown. The data were produced by immunoSEQ multiplex PCR, yet TCRdb's version contains in-frame clones alone and is incomplete. The table includes around 55,000 clones, about four fifths detected once. The starting material was PBMCs, obtained from a glioma patient whose treatment included an IDH1 peptide vaccine. These receptors were taken from a man aged 40-49 years with glioma. Both conserved end residues are trimmed from each CDR3.

j_call	cdr3_length	v_call	cdr3_aa
TRBJ2-7	11	TRBV15	AVGQGNTYEQY
TRBJ2-5	13	TRBV13	ASSLDITRGETQY
TRBJ1-1	11	TRBV2	ASSQQGATEAF
TRBJ2-7	12	TRBV2	ASRTGYASYEQY
TRBJ2-7	13	TRBV6-5	ASSPALDSSYEQY
TRBJ1-1	11	TRBV13	ASSGTPNTEAF
TRBJ1-2	10	TRBV6-5	ASSYGQGGYT
TRBJ1-1	12	TRBV9	ASSVGGANTEAF
TRBJ2-5	10	TRBV13	ASSSNWETQY
TRBJ2-1	10	TRBV6-6	ASSFPGNEQF
TRBJ1-3	11	TRBV7-2	ASRGPGGNTIY
TRBJ1-4	12	TRBV6-1	ASSRQGHNEKLF
TRBJ2-3	12	TRBV9	ASSVVPGTDTQY
TRBJ2-7	11	TRBV5-4	ASSLDRGPEQY
TRBJ2-7	13	TRBV6-1	ASRTGGWGSYEQY
TRBJ1-6	11	TRBV7-9	ASSFETHSPLH
TRBJ1-2	11	TRBV7-9	ASSLVADYGYT